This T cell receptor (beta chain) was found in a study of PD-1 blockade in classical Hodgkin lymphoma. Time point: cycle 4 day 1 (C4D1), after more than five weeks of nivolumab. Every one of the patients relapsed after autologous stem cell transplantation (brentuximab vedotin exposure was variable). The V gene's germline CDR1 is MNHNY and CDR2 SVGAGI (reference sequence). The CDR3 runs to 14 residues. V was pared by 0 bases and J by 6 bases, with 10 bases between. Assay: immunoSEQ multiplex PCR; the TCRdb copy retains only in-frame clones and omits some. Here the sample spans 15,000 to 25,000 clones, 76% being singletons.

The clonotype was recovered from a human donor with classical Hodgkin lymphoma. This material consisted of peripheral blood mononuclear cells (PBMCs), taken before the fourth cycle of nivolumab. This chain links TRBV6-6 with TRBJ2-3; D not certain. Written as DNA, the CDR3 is TGTGCCAGCAGTTACTCATTTCTCGAGGATACGCAGTATTTT. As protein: CASSYSFLEDTQYF.